These T cell receptor beta chains were read from a single sample in a study of regulatory T cells in long-lasting Graves disease. TCRdb recomputed calls from the multiplex PCR reads with MiXCR, one row per CDR3 protein. The sample holds 350,000 to 450,000 distinct CDR3 sequences, approximately 16% seen once. These data were also filed under a second study, of T cells in Graves' hyperthyroidism and ophthalmopathy.

The sample in question was peripheral blood mononuclear cells (PBMCs), obtained at new diagnosis, from a patient treated with antithyroid drugs. The source of these receptors is a woman in her thirties or forties with Graves disease. Both conserved end residues are part of each CDR3. The order of the fields is J gene, D gene, V gene, clone size, CDR3 protein, CDR3 DNA. The D gene is left open where the match is weak. Rows give clone size only sometimes, using once, few, many, or a class for an expanded clone.

J: TRBJ2-6
D: NA
V: TRBV6-5
size: NA
CDR3: CASSYETVFSGANVLTF
DNA: TGTGCCAGCAGTTACGAGACAGTGTTCTCTGGGGCCAACGTCCTGACTTTC

J: TRBJ2-7
D: NA
V: TRBV12-3/TRBV12-4
size: many
CDR3: CASSLYRAGGLKDEQYF
DNA: TGTGCCAGCAGTTTATATAGGGCTGGGGGGCTCAAGGACGAGCAGTACTTC

J: TRBJ2-1
D: TRBD2
V: TRBV11-3
size: few
CDR3: CASSLVAGGRDEQFF
DNA: TGTGCCAGCAGCTTAGTAGCGGGAGGGAGGGATGAGCAGTTCTTC

J: TRBJ2-2
D: TRBD2
V: TRBV20-1
size: few
CDR3: CSARDVLAGGPGELFF
DNA: TGCAGTGCTAGAGATGTGCTAGCGGGAGGTCCCGGGGAGCTGTTTTTT

J: TRBJ1-4
D: TRBD1
V: TRBV6-1
size: NA
CDR3: CASTPRDRALVGLFF
DNA: TGTGCCAGCACCCCCCGGGACAGGGCTCTTGTGGGACTGTTTTTT

J: TRBJ2-2
D: NA
V: TRBV19
size: NA
CDR3: CASSRTAFIAGELFF
DNA: TGTGCCAGTAGCCGGACAGCCTTCATTGCCGGGGAGCTGTTTTTT

J: TRBJ2-7
D: NA
V: TRBV10-3
size: many
CDR3: CAISEVLSYEQYF
DNA: TGTGCCATCAGCGAGGTGCTGTCCTACGAGCAGTACTTC

J: TRBJ2-7
D: NA
V: TRBV18
size: many
CDR3: CASSPPARYYEQYF
DNA: TGTGCCAGCTCACCACCGGCCAGGTACTACGAGCAGTACTTC

J: TRBJ2-5
D: TRBD2
V: TRBV12-3/TRBV12-4
size: many
CDR3: CASSPTSGTSGQETQYF
DNA: TGTGCCAGCAGTCCCACCTCCGGGACTAGCGGACAAGAGACCCAGTACTTC

J: TRBJ2-1
D: NA
V: TRBV15
size: NA
CDR3: CATSREGRFAEQFF
DNA: TGTGCCACCAGCAGAGAGGGGAGGTTTGCTGAGCAGTTCTTC

J: TRBJ2-5
D: NA
V: TRBV19
size: few
CDR3: CASSIEATTQETQYF
DNA: TGTGCCAGTAGTATAGAGGCCACAACGCAAGAGACCCAGTACTTC

J: TRBJ1-1
D: TRBD1
V: TRBV3-1
size: many
CDR3: CASSHRQGALTEAFF
DNA: TGTGCCAGCAGCCACAGACAGGGGGCTTTGACTGAAGCTTTCTTT

J: TRBJ2-5
D: TRBD2
V: TRBV7-6
size: many
CDR3: CASSLDSGRSRETQYF
DNA: TGTGCCAGCAGCTTAGACAGCGGGAGGTCCCGAGAGACCCAGTACTTC

J: TRBJ2-7
D: TRBD2
V: TRBV12-3/TRBV12-4
size: many
CDR3: CASTTSGNPYEQYF
DNA: TGTGCCAGCACAACTAGCGGAAACCCCTACGAGCAGTACTTC

J: TRBJ2-3
D: NA
V: TRBV2
size: many
CDR3: CASSEGGSDTQYF
DNA: TGTGCCAGCAGTGAAGGGGGGTCCGATACGCAGTATTTT

J: TRBJ1-1
D: NA
V: TRBV10-3
size: few
CDR3: CAISDLMADLNTEAFF
DNA: TGTGCCATCAGTGATCTAATGGCAGACTTGAACACTGAAGCTTTCTTT

J: TRBJ2-2
D: NA
V: TRBV7-8
size: many
CDR3: CASSSRRFGGTGRTGELFF
DNA: TGTGCCAGCAGCTCTCGCCGCTTCGGCGGGACGGGTCGTACCGGGGAGCTGTTTTTT

J: TRBJ2-2
D: NA
V: TRBV5-1
size: many
CDR3: CASSPTRLSATGELFF
DNA: TGCGCCAGCAGCCCTACCCGACTTAGCGCGACCGGGGAGCTGTTTTTT

J: TRBJ2-7
D: TRBD2
V: TRBV5-4
size: NA
CDR3: CASSATGGRNEQYF
DNA: TGTGCCAGCAGCGCGACTGGCGGGAGGAACGAGCAGTACTTC

J: TRBJ1-2
D: NA
V: TRBV5-1
size: few
CDR3: CASSPLPRDYGYTF
DNA: TGCGCCAGCAGCCCCTTACCCAGGGATTATGGCTACACCTTC

J: TRBJ2-7
D: NA
V: TRBV7-2
size: many
CDR3: CASSSPPSSYEQYF
DNA: TGTGCCAGCAGCTCCCCCCCCAGCTCCTACGAGCAGTACTTC

J: TRBJ1-1
D: NA
V: TRBV5-5
size: many
CDR3: CASSLIEEPSIEAFF
DNA: TGTGCCAGCAGCTTGATAGAGGAACCTTCTATTGAAGCTTTCTTT

J: TRBJ2-2
D: NA
V: TRBV15
size: many
CDR3: CATSRERETNTGELFF
DNA: TGTGCCACCAGCAGAGAGCGGGAAACGAACACCGGGGAGCTGTTTTTT

J: TRBJ2-3
D: NA
V: TRBV2
size: few
CDR3: CASSSLGGDTQYF
DNA: TGTGCCAGCAGCTCCCTGGGAGGAGATACGCAGTATTTT

J: TRBJ2-2
D: TRBD2
V: TRBV6-1
size: many
CDR3: CASNRGTSYTGELFF
DNA: TGTGCCAGCAACCGCGGGACTAGCTACACCGGGGAGCTGTTTTTT

J: TRBJ2-5
D: NA
V: TRBV10-2
size: NA
CDR3: CASSRQEVQETQYF
DNA: TGCGCCAGCAGCAGACAGGAAGTCCAAGAGACCCAGTACTTC

J: TRBJ2-3
D: NA
V: TRBV18
size: many
CDR3: CASMGATDTQYF
DNA: TGTGCCAGTATGGGGGCCACAGATACGCAGTATTTT

J: TRBJ2-7
D: NA
V: TRBV20-1
size: NA
CDR3: CSARGGRDYYEQYF
DNA: TGCAGTGCTAGAGGGGGCCGAGACTACTACGAGCAGTACTTC

J: TRBJ2-5
D: NA
V: TRBV3-1
size: many
CDR3: CASSQDEAGAQETQYF
DNA: TGTGCCAGCAGCCAAGATGAGGCGGGGGCCCAAGAGACCCAGTACTTC

J: TRBJ2-1
D: NA
V: TRBV2
size: many
CDR3: CASSVYRDNKQFF
DNA: TGTGCCAGCAGTGTTTACAGAGACAATAAGCAGTTCTTC

J: TRBJ2-1
D: NA
V: TRBV12-3/TRBV12-4
size: few
CDR3: CASSLELRSLFF
DNA: TGTGCCAGCAGTTTAGAGTTAAGGAGTCTGTTCTTC

J: TRBJ2-5
D: TRBD1
V: TRBV12-3/TRBV12-4
size: many
CDR3: CASGATGTYQETQYF
DNA: TGTGCCAGCGGGGCGACAGGGACCTACCAAGAGACCCAGTACTTC

J: TRBJ1-3
D: TRBD1
V: TRBV28
size: many
CDR3: CASSFTPLDRDGNTIYF
DNA: TGTGCCAGCAGTTTTACCCCCCTCGACAGGGATGGAAACACCATATATTTT

J: TRBJ2-5
D: NA
V: TRBV12-3/TRBV12-4
size: many
CDR3: CASSFTLQETQYF
DNA: TGTGCCAGCAGTTTTACACTCCAAGAGACCCAGTACTTC

J: TRBJ2-1
D: TRBD2
V: TRBV7-9
size: few
CDR3: CASSKAGGFSYNEQFF
DNA: TGTGCCAGCAGCAAAGCGGGAGGGTTCTCCTACAATGAGCAGTTCTTC

J: TRBJ2-3
D: TRBD1
V: TRBV13
size: many
CDR3: CASSLDQGADTQYF
DNA: TGTGCCAGCAGCTTAGATCAGGGGGCAGATACGCAGTATTTT

J: TRBJ2-7
D: NA
V: TRBV18
size: many
CDR3: CASSRGQGMSSYEQYF
DNA: TGTGCCAGCTCACGGGGTCAGGGAATGAGCTCCTACGAGCAGTACTTC

J: TRBJ2-3
D: TRBD2
V: TRBV28
size: many
CDR3: CASSSPREGGDTQYF
DNA: TGTGCCAGCAGCTCTCCGCGGGAGGGTGGAGATACGCAGTATTTT

J: TRBJ2-5
D: NA
V: TRBV2
size: many
CDR3: CASSEEQQGGQETQYF
DNA: TGTGCCAGCAGTGAAGAGCAACAGGGAGGCCAAGAGACCCAGTACTTC